This T cell receptor beta chain was captured in a study of T cell changes during pregnancy in multiple sclerosis. TCRdb's copy holds only in-frame clones and misses some; the assay was immunoSEQ multiplex PCR. Here the sample spans about 15,000 clones, just over 85% being singletons. The germline V and J ends were trimmed by 3 bases and 2 bases, with 13 bases remaining between them. Germline V gives CDR1 SGDLS, CDR2 YYNGEE. This CDR3 has 15 residues. The V and J genes are TRBV9 and TRBJ2-3; D remains unclear. The sample here was CD8+ T cells from peripheral blood mononuclear cells, taken in the first trimester of pregnancy. The TCR sequence derives from a female donor with multiple sclerosis, enrolled in a pregnancy study. The CDR3 coding sequence is TGTGCCAGCAGCGCCGTGGAGATCTTCACAGATACGCAGTATTTT. It specifies CASSAVEIFTDTQYF.